A selection of T cell receptor beta chains follows, all from one sample in a study of cytomegalovirus exposure and HLA in healthy donors. This table comes from immunoSEQ multiplex PCR, and its TCRdb copy is limited to in-frame clones, with some not included. This table has 110,000 or so clones, around four fifths appearing once. The specimen was PBMCs. The receptors here all came from a man between 35 and 55 years old in good health and CMV-seronegative. Each CDR3 is given with its conserved first and last residue. The D gene is left open where the match is weak. Clone size is given for some rows only: seen once, a few or many times, or a class if the clone is expanded.

>TRBJ2-1|TRBD2|TRBV28|NA
TGTGCCAGCAGGATGAAAGCCTCTCCGGGACTAGCGGGAGCAAGGTCCTACAATGAGCAGTTCTTC
CASRMKASPGLAGARSYNEQFF
>TRBJ2-7|TRBD1|TRBV4-1|NA
TGCGCCAGCAGCCTCCGGGACAGGGGTTACGAGCAGTACTTC
CASSLRDRGYEQYF
>TRBJ2-7|TRBD1|TRBV7-6|NA
TGTGCCAGCAGCGCACGAGGGGGGACAGGGGTGGCCGAGCAGTACTTC
CASSARGGTGVAEQYF
>TRBJ1-2|TRBD1|TRBV28|few
TGTGCCAGCAGTCTAAACCTCGGGACAGGAGGCCAGATCTATGGCTACACCTTC
CASSLNLGTGGQIYGYTF
>TRBJ2-7|NA|TRBV20-1|NA
TGCAGCGCAGGGACTTCCTACGAGCAGTACTTC
CSAGTSYEQYF
>TRBJ1-4|NA|TRBV25-1|once
TGTGCCAGCAGTGTTAAGACCGACACAACTAATGAAAAACTGTTTTTT
CASSVKTDTTNEKLFF
>TRBJ1-2|NA|TRBV29-1|NA
TGCAGCGGGAGGACAGACGCTAACTATGGCTACACCTTC
CSGRTDANYGYTF
>TRBJ2-3|NA|TRBV4-2|many
TGTGCCAGCAGCCAAGATCGGGAGCACACAGATACGCAGTATTTT
CASSQDREHTDTQYF
>TRBJ1-5|TRBD1|TRBV13|NA
TGTGCCAGCAGCTACAGGGGGCGAGGGCAGCCCCAGCATTTT
CASSYRGRGQPQHF
>TRBJ2-7|TRBD2|TRBV27|NA
TGTGCCAGCAGTGGAGAGACTAGCGGCTCCTACGAGCAGTACTTC
CASSGETSGSYEQYF
>TRBJ2-2|NA|TRBV5-8|NA
TGTGCCAGCAGCCGAAAAACAGGGAACACCGGGGAGCTGTTTTTT
CASSRKTGNTGELFF
>TRBJ1-2|NA|TRBV30|NA
TGTGCCTGGGACCGGGAGAACTATGGCTACACCTTC
CAWDRENYGYTF
>TRBJ1-5|TRBD1|TRBV5-6|NA
TGTGCCAGCAGCTTATACCAGGGGGAGGGCAATCAGCCCCAGCATTTT
CASSLYQGEGNQPQHF
>TRBJ2-2|TRBD2|TRBV7-2|NA
TGTGCCAGCAGGCAGGCTAGCGGGAACACCGGGGAGCTGTTTTTT
CASRQASGNTGELFF